This T cell receptor beta chain derives from a study of somatic mutations in cytotoxic T cells in rheumatoid arthritis. Across the whole study: The authors flow-sorted some V beta antibody-stained T-cell populations at nearly 100% purity, including V beta1+ cells that they sequenced for TCRB.

In the case of this clone: What it binds is unknown.

V was cut by 4 bases and J by 5 bases, with 14 bases left in between. The germline gives CDR1 MNHEY, CDR2 SMNVEV (reference sequence). The CDR3 totals 14 residues. General study points: An age-related increase in CD8+ clonality was seen in rheumatoid arthritis patients but not in healthy controls. Unknown were the antigen targets of the expanded CD8+ clones.

Data came from immunoSEQ multiplex PCR; TCRdb stores just in-frame clones and leaves some out. Of some 20,000 clones in the sample, about four fifths were seen once. Material for sequencing was CD8+ T cells sorted from blood. The receptor's source is an adult with rheumatoid arthritis. J is TRBJ2-5 and V is TRBV27; D perhaps matches TRBD2 (6 bases). DNA for the CDR3: TGTGCCAGCAGTTCCTTGACTAGTAGGGAGACCCAGTACTTC. The encoded protein is CASSSLTSRETQYF.